This T cell receptor beta chain was documented in a study of a mutant IDH1 vaccine in newly diagnosed glioma. Assay used: immunoSEQ multiplex PCR; TCRdb lists only in-frame clones, some missing. The sample lists about 38,000 clones, roughly 76% occurring once. The sample's time point: week 23, last vaccination. Doses consisted of 300 ug of mutant IDH1 20-mer peptide each, paired with topical imiquimod. The CDR3 contains 14 residues. V lost 3 bases to trimming and J lost 4 bases; unmatched junction nucleotides: 4. Germline assignment: CDR1 SGHVS and CDR2 FNYEAQ. On this clone: Its antigen is not known.

The material was PBMCs, obtained from a glioma patient whose treatment included an IDH1 peptide vaccine. The sequence was obtained from a man aged 40-49 years with glioma. The chain combines TRBV7-6 with TRBJ1-1; TRBD1 agrees at 8 bases. The CDR3 sequence is CASSFGQGITEAFF. DNA of the CDR3: TGTGCCAGCAGCTTCGGACAGGGAATCACTGAAGCTTTCTTT.